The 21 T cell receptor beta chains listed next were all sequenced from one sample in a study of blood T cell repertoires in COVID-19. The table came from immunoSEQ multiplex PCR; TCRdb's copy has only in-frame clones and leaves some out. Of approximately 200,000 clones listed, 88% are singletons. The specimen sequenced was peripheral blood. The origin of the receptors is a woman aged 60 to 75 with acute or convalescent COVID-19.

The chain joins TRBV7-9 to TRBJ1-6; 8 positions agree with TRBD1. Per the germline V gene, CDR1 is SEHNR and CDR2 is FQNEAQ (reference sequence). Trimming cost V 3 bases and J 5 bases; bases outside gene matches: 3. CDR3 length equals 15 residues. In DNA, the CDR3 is TGTGCCAGCAGCTTGGGGACAGGTGATAATTCACCCCTCCACTTT. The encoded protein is CASSLGTGDNSPLHF.

CDR3 residues: CASSTLQGVGYTF. CDR3 coding DNA: TGTGCCAGTAGTACGCTACAGGGAGTAGGCTACACCTTC. This sequence joins TRBV19 and TRBJ1-2; weak D call: TRBD1 (6 bases). The CDR3 runs to 13 residues. The germline gives CDR1 LNHDA, CDR2 SQIVND (reference sequence). Trimming removed 4 bases from V and 8 bases from J, with 14 bases in between.

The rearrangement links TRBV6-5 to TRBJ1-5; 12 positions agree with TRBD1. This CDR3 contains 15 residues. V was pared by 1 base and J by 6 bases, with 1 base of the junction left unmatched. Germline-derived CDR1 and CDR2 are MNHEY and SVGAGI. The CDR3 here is CASSYWDRGLQPQHF. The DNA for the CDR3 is TGTGCCAGCAGTTACTGGGACAGGGGGCTTCAGCCCCAGCATTTT.

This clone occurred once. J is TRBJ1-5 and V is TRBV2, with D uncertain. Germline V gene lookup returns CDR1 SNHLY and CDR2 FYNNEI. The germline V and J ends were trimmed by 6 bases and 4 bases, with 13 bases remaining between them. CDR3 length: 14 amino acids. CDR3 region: CASRNRERNQPQHF. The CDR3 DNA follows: TGTGCCAGCAGGAATCGAGAACGTAATCAGCCCCAGCATTTT.

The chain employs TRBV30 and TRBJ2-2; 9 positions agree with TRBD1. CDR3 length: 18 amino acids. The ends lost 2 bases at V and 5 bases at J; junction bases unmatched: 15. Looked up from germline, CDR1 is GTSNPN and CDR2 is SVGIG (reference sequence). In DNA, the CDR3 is TGTGCCTGGAGTAAACCTCCGGGACAGGGAATTTCTACCGGGGAGCTGTTTTTT. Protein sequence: CAWSKPPGQGISTGELFF.

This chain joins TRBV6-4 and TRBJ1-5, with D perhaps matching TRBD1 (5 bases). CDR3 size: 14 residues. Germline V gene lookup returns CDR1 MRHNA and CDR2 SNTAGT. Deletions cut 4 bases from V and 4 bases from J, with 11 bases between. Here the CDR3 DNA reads TGTGCCAGCAGTGTGGTCGGGGGTAATCAGCCCCAGCATTTT. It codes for CASSVVGGNQPQHF.

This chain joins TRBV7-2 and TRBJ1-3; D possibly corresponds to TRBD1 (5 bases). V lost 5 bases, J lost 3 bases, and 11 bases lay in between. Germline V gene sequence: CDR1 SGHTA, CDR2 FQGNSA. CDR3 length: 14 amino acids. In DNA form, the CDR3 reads TGTGCCAGCAGCACGCAGGGATTTGGAAACACCATATATTTT. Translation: CASSTQGFGNTIYF. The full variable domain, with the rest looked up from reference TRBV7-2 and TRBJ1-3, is GAGVSQSPSNKVTEKGKDVELRCDPISGHTALYWYRQSLGQGLEFLIYFQGNSAPDKSGLPSDRFSAERTGGSVSTLTIQRTQQEDSAVYLCASSTQGFGNTIYFGEGSWLTVV.

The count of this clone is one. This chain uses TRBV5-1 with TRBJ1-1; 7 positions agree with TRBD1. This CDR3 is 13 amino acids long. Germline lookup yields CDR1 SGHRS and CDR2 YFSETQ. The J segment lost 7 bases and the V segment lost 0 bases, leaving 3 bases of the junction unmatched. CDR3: CASSLAQGNEAFF. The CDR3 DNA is TGCGCCAGCAGCTTGGCACAGGGGAATGAAGCTTTCTTT.

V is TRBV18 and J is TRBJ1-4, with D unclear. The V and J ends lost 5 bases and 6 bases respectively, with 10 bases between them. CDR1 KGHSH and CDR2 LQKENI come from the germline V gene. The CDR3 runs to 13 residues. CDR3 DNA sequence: TGTGCCAGCTCAAGAGGTCCCGATGAAAAACTGTTTTTT. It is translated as CASSRGPDEKLFF.

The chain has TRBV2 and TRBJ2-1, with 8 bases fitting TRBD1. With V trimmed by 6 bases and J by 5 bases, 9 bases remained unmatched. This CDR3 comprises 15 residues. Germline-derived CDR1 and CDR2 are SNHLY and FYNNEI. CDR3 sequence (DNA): TGTGCCAGCAGCGCTGGGACAGGTAGTGACAATGAGCAGTTCTTC. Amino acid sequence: CASSAGTGSDNEQFF.

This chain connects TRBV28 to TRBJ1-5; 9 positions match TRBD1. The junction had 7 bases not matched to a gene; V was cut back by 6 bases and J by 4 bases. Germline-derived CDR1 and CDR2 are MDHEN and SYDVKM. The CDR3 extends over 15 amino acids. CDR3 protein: CASRTGGLWNQPQHF. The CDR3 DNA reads TGTGCCAGCAGGACAGGGGGATTATGGAATCAGCCCCAGCATTTT.

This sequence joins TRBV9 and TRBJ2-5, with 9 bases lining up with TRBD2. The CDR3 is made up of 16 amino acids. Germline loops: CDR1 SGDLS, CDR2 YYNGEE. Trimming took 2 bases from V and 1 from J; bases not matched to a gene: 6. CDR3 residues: CASSVSGGPPQETQYF. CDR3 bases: TGTGCCAGCAGCGTTAGCGGGGGCCCCCCCCAAGAGACCCAGTACTTC.

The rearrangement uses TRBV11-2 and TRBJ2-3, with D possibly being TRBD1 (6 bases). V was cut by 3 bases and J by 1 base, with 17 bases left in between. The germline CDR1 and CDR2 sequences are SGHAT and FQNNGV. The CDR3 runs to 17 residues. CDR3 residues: CASSLGLQGLGTDTQYF. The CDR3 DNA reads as TGTGCCAGCAGCTTGGGCCTTCAGGGGCTTGGCACAGATACGCAGTATTTT.

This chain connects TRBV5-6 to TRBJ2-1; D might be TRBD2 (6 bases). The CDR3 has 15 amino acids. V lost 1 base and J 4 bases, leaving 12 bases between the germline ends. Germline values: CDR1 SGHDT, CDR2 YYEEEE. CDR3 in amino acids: CASSLIQEGYNEQFF. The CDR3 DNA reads TGTGCCAGCAGCTTGATACAGGAGGGGTACAATGAGCAGTTCTTC.

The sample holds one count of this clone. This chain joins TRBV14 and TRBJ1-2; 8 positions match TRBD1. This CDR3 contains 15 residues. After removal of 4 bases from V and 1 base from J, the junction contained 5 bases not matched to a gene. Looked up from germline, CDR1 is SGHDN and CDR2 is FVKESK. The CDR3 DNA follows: TGTGCCAGCAGCCCTCGGGACAGGTTTAACTATGGCTACACCTTC. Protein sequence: CASSPRDRFNYGYTF.

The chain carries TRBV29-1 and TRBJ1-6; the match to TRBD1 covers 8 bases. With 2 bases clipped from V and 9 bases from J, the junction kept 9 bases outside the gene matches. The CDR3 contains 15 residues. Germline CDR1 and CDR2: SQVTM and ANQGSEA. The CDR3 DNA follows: TGCAGCGTTGAAACCAGGGGGCTGCGGCGTTCACCCCTCCACTTT. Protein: CSVETRGLRRSPLHF.

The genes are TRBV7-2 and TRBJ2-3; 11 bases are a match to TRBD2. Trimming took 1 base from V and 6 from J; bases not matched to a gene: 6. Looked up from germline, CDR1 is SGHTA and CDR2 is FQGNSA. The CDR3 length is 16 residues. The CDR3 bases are TGTGCCAGCAGCTTAGGACTAGCGGGAAGGAAGGATACGCAGTATTTT. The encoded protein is CASSLGLAGRKDTQYF.

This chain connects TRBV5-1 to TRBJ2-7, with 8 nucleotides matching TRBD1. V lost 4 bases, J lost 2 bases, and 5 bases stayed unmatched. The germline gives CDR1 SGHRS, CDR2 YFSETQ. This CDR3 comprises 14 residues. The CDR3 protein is CASSEGTGPYEQYF. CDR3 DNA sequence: TGCGCCAGCAGCGAGGGGACAGGACCCTACGAGCAGTACTTC.

CDR3 DNA sequence: TGTGCCAGCAGCCAACAACAGGTTACGGAACTGTTTTTT. Translated: CASSQQQVTELFF. V gene TRBV14 combines with J gene TRBJ1-4; D might be TRBD1 (5 bases). The CDR3 spans 13 residues. V was shortened by 2 bases and J by 12 bases, with 13 bases between the two germline ends. Germline V gene lookup returns CDR1 SGHDN and CDR2 FVKESK.

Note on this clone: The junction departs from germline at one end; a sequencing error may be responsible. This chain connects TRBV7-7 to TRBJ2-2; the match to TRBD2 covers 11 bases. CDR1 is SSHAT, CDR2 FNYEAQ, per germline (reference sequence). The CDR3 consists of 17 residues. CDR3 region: CASSLERLAGLSGELFF. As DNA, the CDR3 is TGTGCTAGCAGCTTAGAACGACTAGCGGGGTTGTCCGGGGAGCTGTTTTTT.

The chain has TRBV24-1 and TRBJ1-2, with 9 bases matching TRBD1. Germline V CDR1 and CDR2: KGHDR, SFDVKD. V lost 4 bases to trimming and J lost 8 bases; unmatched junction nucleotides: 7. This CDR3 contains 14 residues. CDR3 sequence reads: CATSDPGQGGGYTF. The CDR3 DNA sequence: TGTGCCACCAGTGACCCGGGACAGGGCGGCGGCTACACCTTC.